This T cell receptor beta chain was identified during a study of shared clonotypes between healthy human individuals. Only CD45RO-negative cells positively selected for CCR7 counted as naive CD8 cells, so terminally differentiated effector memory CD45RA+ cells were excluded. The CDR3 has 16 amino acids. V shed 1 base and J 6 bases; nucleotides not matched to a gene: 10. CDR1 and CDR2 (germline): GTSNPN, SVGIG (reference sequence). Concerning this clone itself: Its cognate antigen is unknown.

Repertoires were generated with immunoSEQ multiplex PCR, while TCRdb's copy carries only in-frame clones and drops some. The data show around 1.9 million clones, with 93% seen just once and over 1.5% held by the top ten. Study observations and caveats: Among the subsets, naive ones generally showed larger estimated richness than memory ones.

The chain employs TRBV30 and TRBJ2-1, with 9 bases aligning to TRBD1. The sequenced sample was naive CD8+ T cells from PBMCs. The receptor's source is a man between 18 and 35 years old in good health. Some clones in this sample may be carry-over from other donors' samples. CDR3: CAWSARDRVIRNEQFF. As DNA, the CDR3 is TGTGCCTGGAGTGCCAGGGACAGGGTAATTCGCAATGAGCAGTTCTTC.